These 10 T cell receptor beta chains originate from one sample sequenced in a study of blood T cell repertoires in COVID-19. Clones were sequenced by immunoSEQ multiplex PCR, and TCRdb holds only the in-frame ones, with some missing. The profile shows more than 35,000 clones, around four fifths of them singletons. Sequenced input: peripheral blood. Source of these receptors: a woman at least 80 years old with acute or convalescent COVID-19.

The V call is TRBV25-1, the J call TRBJ1-3; TRBD1 aligns across 9 bases. V shed 7 bases and J 2 bases; nucleotides not matched to a gene: 3. CDR3 length: 14 residues. Germline V gene data show CDR1 as MGHDK and CDR2 as SYGVNS. The CDR3 DNA reads as TGTGCCAGCACCAGACAGGGGGCTGGAAACACCATATATTTT. Amino acid sequence: CASTRQGAGNTIYF.

J is TRBJ1-1 and V is TRBV19; D not certain. There are 14 residues in the CDR3. CDR1 is LNHDA and CDR2 is SQIVND in the germline V gene (reference sequence). The V end was cut by 0 bases, the J end by 2 bases, with 7 bases between. CDR3 protein: CASSIDLGNTEAFF. The CDR3 bases are TGTGCCAGTAGTATAGATCTTGGCAACACTGAAGCTTTCTTT. The entire variable domain, with the rest obtained from reference TRBV19 and TRBJ1-1, is as follows: DGGITQSPKYLFRKEGQNVTLSCEQNLNHDAMYWYRQDPGQGLRLIYYSQIVNDFQKGDIAEGYSVSREKKESFPLTVTSAQKNPTAFYLCASSIDLGNTEAFFGQGTRLTVV.

The chain joins TRBV18 to TRBJ1-2; TRBD1 matches at 7 bases. The CDR3 has 13 amino acids. Looked up from germline, CDR1 is KGHSH and CDR2 is LQKENI. J was trimmed by 8 bases and V by 6 bases; bases with no gene match: 9. This CDR3 is CASSLGQEGGYTF. DNA for the CDR3: TGTGCCAGCTCTCTTGGACAGGAAGGAGGCTACACCTTC.

The chain joins TRBV10-3 to TRBJ2-6, with 9 bases that match TRBD1. CDR3 length equals 16 residues. V was clipped by 7 bases and J by 3 bases; unmatched bases: 7. Germline V lookup: CDR1 ENHRY, CDR2 SYGVKD. The CDR3 reads CAINEQGAGGANVLTF. For the CDR3, the DNA is TGTGCCATCAACGAACAGGGGGCGGGTGGGGCCAACGTCCTGACTTTC.

The chain links TRBV4-1 to TRBJ2-3, with 11 bases aligning to TRBD2. CDR1 is MGHRA and CDR2 is YSYEKL in the germline V gene. The CDR3 totals 19 residues. V was clipped by 1 base and J by 1 base; unmatched bases: 10. The CDR3 here is CASSQGGNSGGVRTDTQYF. The CDR3, as DNA: TGCGCCAGCAGCCAAGGAGGGAATAGCGGGGGGGTTCGCACAGATACGCAGTATTTT.

The chain employs TRBV3-1 (or the pseudogene TRBV3-2) and TRBJ2-4; perhaps TRBD1 as D (5 bases). Trimming stripped 4 bases from V and 5 bases from J, with 18 bases between. Per germline, CDR1 LGHDT and CDR2 YNNKEL (reference sequence). The CDR3 is made up of 16 amino acids. CDR3 in amino acids: CASSRSGAGEENIQYF. CDR3 coding DNA: TGTGCCAGCAGCCGCAGTGGGGCTGGTGAGGAAAACATTCAGTACTTC.

This sequence joins TRBV2 and TRBJ2-5, with D perhaps TRBD1 (6 bases). CDR1 and CDR2 (germline): SNHLY, FYNNEI. V lost 5 bases and J lost 2, with 18 bases in between. The CDR3 is 16 residues long. The DNA of the CDR3 is TGTGCCAGCAGTTATACCAGGGGAAGGGCACAAGAGACCCAGTACTTC. This encodes CASSYTRGRAQETQYF.

The chain links TRBV4-1 to TRBJ2-1, with a tentative D call TRBD2 (5 bases). The CDR3 length is 14 residues. Looked up from germline, CDR1 is MGHRA and CDR2 is YSYEKL. Trimming took 4 bases from V and 8 from J, leaving 15 bases between them. CDR3 sequence: CASSLTSGSDEQFF. The CDR3 DNA reads as TGCGCCAGCAGCCTTACGAGCGGTTCAGATGAGCAGTTCTTC.

This clone was recorded once. In DNA form, the CDR3 reads TGTGCCAGCAGCTTACCTGTTAGTAATTCACCCCTCCACTTT. It encodes CASSLPVSNSPLHF. V is TRBV11-2 and J is TRBJ1-6; D not resolved. V was clipped by 2 bases and J by 6 bases, with 8 bases between them. Germline-derived CDR1 and CDR2 are SGHAT and FQNNGV. CDR3 size: 14 residues.

CDR3: CASSLELSGTGELFF. In nucleotides, the CDR3 is TGTGCCAGCAGCTTAGAACTTTCGGGCACCGGGGAGCTGTTTTTT. The chain uses TRBV7-2 and TRBJ2-2, with D unresolved. Looked up from germline, CDR1 is SGHTA and CDR2 is FQGNSA. The CDR3 spans 15 residues. V was pared by 1 base and J by 4 bases, with 10 bases between.